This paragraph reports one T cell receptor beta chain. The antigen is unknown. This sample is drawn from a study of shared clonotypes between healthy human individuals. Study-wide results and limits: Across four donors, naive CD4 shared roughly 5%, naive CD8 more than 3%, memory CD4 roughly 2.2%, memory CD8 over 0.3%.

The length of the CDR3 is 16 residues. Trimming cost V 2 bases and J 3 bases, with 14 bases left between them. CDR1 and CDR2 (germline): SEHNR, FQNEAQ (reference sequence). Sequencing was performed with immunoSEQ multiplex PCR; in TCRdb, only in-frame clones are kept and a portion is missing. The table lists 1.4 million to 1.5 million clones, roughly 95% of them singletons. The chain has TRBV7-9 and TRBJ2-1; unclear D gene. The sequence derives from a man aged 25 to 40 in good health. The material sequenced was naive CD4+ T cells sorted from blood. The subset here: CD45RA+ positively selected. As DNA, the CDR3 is TGTGCCAGCAGCTTACAAGGACCCTTCGGCTACAATGAGCAGTTCTTC. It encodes CASSLQGPFGYNEQFF.